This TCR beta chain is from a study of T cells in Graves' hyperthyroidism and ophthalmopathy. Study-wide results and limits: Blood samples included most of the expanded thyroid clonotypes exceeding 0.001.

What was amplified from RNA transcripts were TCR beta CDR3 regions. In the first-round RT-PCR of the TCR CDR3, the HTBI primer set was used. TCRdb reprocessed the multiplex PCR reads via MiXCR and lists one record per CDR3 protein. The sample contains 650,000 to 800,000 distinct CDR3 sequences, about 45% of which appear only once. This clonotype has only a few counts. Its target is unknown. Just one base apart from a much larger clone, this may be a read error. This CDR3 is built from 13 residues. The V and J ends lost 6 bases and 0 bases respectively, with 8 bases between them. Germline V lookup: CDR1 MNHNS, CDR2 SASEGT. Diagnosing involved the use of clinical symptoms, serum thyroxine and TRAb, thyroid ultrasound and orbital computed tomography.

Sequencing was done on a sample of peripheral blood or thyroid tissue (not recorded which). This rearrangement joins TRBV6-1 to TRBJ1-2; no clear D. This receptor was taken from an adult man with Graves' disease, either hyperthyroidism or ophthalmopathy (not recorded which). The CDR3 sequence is CASSLQTNYGYTF. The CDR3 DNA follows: TGTGCCAGCAGCTTACAGACTAACTATGGCTACACCTTC.